What follows are 12 T cell receptor beta chains derived from one specimen sequenced in a study of blood T cell repertoires in COVID-19. Libraries were prepared by immunoSEQ multiplex PCR; TCRdb keeps only in-frame clonotypes and omits some of them. The data contain roughly 48,000 clones, about 92% of them seen just once; the ten biggest clones take up around 30%. Material for sequencing was peripheral blood. The source of these receptors is an elderly woman with acute or convalescent COVID-19.

The chain joins TRBV5-1 to TRBJ2-5; the match to TRBD1 covers 10 bases. CDR3 length: 16 residues. After removal of 4 bases from V and 7 bases from J, the junction contained 13 bases not matched to a gene. The germline V gene encodes CDR1 SGHRS and CDR2 YFSETQ. As DNA, the CDR3 is TGCGCCAGCAGCGCCGACCTAGGACAGGGGGAAGGGACCCAGTACTTC. It specifies CASSADLGQGEGTQYF.

This chain links TRBV18 with TRBJ1-1; D might be TRBD1 (5 bases). The CDR3 is made up of 13 amino acids. V was trimmed by 6 bases and J by 5 bases, leaving 13 bases between them. The germline V gene has CDR1 KGHSH and CDR2 LQKENI. As DNA, the CDR3 is TGTGCCAGCTCCCAAGTGGGGGGGACTGAAGCTTTCTTT. It specifies CASSQVGGTEAFF.

The J gene is TRBJ2-3, the V gene TRBV5-1; 8 nucleotides agree with TRBD2. The CDR3 has 14 amino acids. The trim removed 3 bases at V and 8 bases at J, leaving 8 bases unmatched. CDR1 and CDR2 from the germline V gene are SGHRS and YFSETQ. The CDR3 loop is CASSSTAGAGTQYF. DNA of the CDR3: TGCGCCAGCAGCTCGACAGCGGGGGCGGGTACGCAGTATTTT. The entire variable domain, with the rest obtained from reference TRBV5-1 and TRBJ2-3, is as follows: KAGVTQTPRYLIKTRGQQVTLSCSPISGHRSVSWYQQTPGQGLQFLFEYFSETQRNKGNFPGRFSGRQFSNSRSEMNVSTLELGDSALYLCASSSTAGAGTQYFGPGTRLTVL.

This clone was detected only once. The CDR3 sequence is CASSRGPSGGYQETQYF. The CDR3 DNA reads TGCGCCAGCAGCCGGGGGCCTAGCGGGGGGTACCAAGAGACCCAGTACTTC. The chain links TRBV10-2 to TRBJ2-5; 11 bases fit TRBD2. The CDR3 covers 17 residues. Germline V gene lookup returns CDR1 WSHSY and CDR2 SAAADI. J gave up 0 bases and V 6 bases, and 9 bases lay outside the gene matches.

This clone has only one observation. The chain is built from TRBV19 and TRBJ1-5; 7 bases are a match to TRBD1. Germline CDR1 reads LNHDA; CDR2 reads SQIVND (reference sequence). The CDR3 runs to 16 residues. J gave up 1 base and V 5 bases, and 8 bases lay outside the gene matches. CDR3 loop: CASSSLGQESNQPQHF. CDR3 bases: TGTGCCAGTAGTTCCCTCGGACAGGAAAGCAATCAGCCCCAGCATTTT.

The V call is TRBV6-1, the J call TRBJ2-7, with 8 bases identical to TRBD2. The CDR3 runs to 16 residues. Losses at the gene ends were 3 bases for V and 6 bases for J; bases not matched to a gene: 13. The V gene's germline CDR1 is MNHNS and CDR2 SASEGT. The CDR3, as DNA: TGTGCCAGCAGTGATTGGGCTAGCGGGTTTAAGATCGAGCAGTACTTC. Protein: CASSDWASGFKIEQYF.

V usage is TRBV27 and J usage is TRBJ2-3; TRBD2 might be the D (6 bases). This CDR3 contains 14 residues. In germline, CDR1 is MNHEY, CDR2 SMNVEV (reference sequence). V lost 6 bases and J 5 bases, leaving 15 bases between the germline ends. The CDR3 DNA reads TGTGCCAGCAGAATAAGCGGGTTGATAGATACGCAGTATTTT. Its protein product is CASRISGLIDTQYF.

The chain links TRBV6-4 to TRBJ2-3; D is uncertain. Germline-derived CDR1 and CDR2 are MRHNA and SNTAGT. V lost 0 bases, J lost 6 bases, and 4 bases lay in between. The CDR3 loop spans 12 amino acids. The CDR3 sequence is CASSDSVDTQYF. The CDR3 DNA follows: TGTGCCAGCAGTGACTCCGTTGATACGCAGTATTTT.

This chain uses TRBV2 with TRBJ1-4, with a weak D call TRBD1 (5 bases). V was cut by 4 bases and J by 8 bases, with 11 bases left in between. The germline V gene encodes CDR1 SNHLY and CDR2 FYNNEI. The length of the CDR3 is 13 residues. The CDR3 is CASSGQGGEKLFF. CDR3 bases: TGTGCCAGCAGTGGGCAGGGAGGAGAAAAACTGTTTTTT.

The chain employs TRBV6-2 or TRBV6-3 and TRBJ1-2; D is ambiguous. The V gene lost 2 bases and the J gene lost 3 bases, with 10 bases spanning the gap. Looked up from germline, CDR1 is MNHEY and CDR2 is SVGEGT. The CDR3 totals 14 residues. CDR3 in amino acids: CASSYEGVDYGYTF. CDR3 sequence (DNA): TGTGCCAGCAGTTACGAGGGCGTCGACTATGGCTACACCTTC.

The V call is TRBV5-1, the J call TRBJ1-2, with TRBD1 identical over 9 bases. The V and J ends lost 4 bases and 8 bases, in that order; junction bases with no gene match: 3. This CDR3 is 12 amino acids long. Germline V gene data show CDR1 as SGHRS and CDR2 as YFSETQ. The CDR3 reads CASSPDRGGYTF. CDR3 nucleotide sequence: TGCGCCAGCAGCCCGGACAGGGGAGGCTACACCTTC.

This clone was observed once. This rearrangement joins TRBV18 to TRBJ1-4; 7 bases map to TRBD1. Germline CDR1 reads KGHSH; CDR2 reads LQKENI. V was pared by 4 bases and J by 8 bases, with 10 bases of the junction left unmatched. The CDR3 is 15 amino acids. CDR3 in amino acids: CASSQARGLREKLFF. The CDR3 nucleotides read TGTGCCAGCTCACAGGCGAGGGGGCTGAGGGAAAAACTGTTTTTT.